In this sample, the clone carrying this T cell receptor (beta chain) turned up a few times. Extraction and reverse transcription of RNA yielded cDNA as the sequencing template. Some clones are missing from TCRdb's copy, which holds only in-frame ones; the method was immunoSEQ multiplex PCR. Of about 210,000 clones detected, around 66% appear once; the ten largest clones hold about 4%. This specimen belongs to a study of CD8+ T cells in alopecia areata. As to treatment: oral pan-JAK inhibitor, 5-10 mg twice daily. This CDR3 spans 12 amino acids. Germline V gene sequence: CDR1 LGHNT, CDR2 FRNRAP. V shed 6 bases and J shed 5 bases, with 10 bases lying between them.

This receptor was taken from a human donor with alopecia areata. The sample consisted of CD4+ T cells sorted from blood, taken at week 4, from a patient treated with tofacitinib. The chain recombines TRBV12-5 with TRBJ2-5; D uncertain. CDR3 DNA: TGTGCTAGTGGCCTAGGTGCCGAGACCCAGTACTTC. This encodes CASGLGAETQYF.